This passage covers 16 T cell receptor beta chains from one sample sequenced in a study of cytomegalovirus exposure and HLA in healthy donors. Amplification used 60 Vbeta primers and 13 Jbeta primers. Using immunoSEQ multiplex PCR, the repertoire was profiled, and TCRdb retains in-frame clones only, with some absent. This table holds 200,000 to 250,000 clones, 70% to 80% found once. The sample taken for sequencing was PBMCs. Every receptor here comes from a male donor in good health and CMV-seronegative.

This clone was observed once. V usage is TRBV7-9 and J usage is TRBJ2-1; unclear D gene. The germline V gene encodes CDR1 SEHNR and CDR2 FQNEAQ (reference sequence). The CDR3 is 12 residues long. The V gene lost 3 bases and the J gene lost 8 bases, with 8 bases spanning the gap. CDR3 sequence reads: CASSLSGYEQFF. The CDR3 DNA sequence: TGTGCCAGCAGCTTGTCGGGTTATGAGCAGTTCTTC. The full variable domain, in which reference TRBV7-9 and TRBJ2-1 provide the parts outside the CDR3, is DTGVSQNPRHKITKRGQNVTFRCDPISEHNRLYWYRQTLGQGPEFLTYFQNEAQLEKSRLLSDRFSAERPKGSFSTLEIQRTEQGDSAMYLCASSLSGYEQFFGPGTRLTVL.

The chain uses TRBV19 and TRBJ2-7, with 8 nucleotides matching TRBD2. Per germline, CDR1 LNHDA and CDR2 SQIVND (reference sequence). This CDR3 has 16 residues. V shed 8 bases, J shed 6 bases, and the junction held 18 bases outside the gene matches. The CDR3, as DNA: TGTGCCAGTGGCTTCCTCCTAGCGGGTCGTCCTCGCGAGCAGTACTTC. Translating it yields CASGFLLAGRPREQYF.

In its sample, this clone was seen a few times. The chain joins TRBV30 to TRBJ1-5, with 7 bases matching TRBD1. Germline trimming cut 2 bases from V and 2 bases from J; bases unmatched to any gene: 6. The germline V gene encodes CDR1 GTSNPN and CDR2 SVGIG (reference sequence). The CDR3 spans 15 residues. CDR3 DNA: TGTGCCTGGAGTCGCCCCGGACAGGGCAATCAGCCCCAGCATTTT. It yields the protein CAWSRPGQGNQPQHF.

CDR3 protein: CASSELAAALNTEAFF. The CDR3 nucleotides read TGTGCCAGCAGCGAACTTGCTGCGGCCTTGAACACTGAAGCTTTCTTT. The chain has TRBV7-3 and TRBJ1-1; no reliable D call. CDR1 and CDR2 (germline): SGHTA, FQGTGA. The CDR3 is 16 residues long. The V and J ends lost 5 bases and 0 bases respectively, with 16 bases between them.

This rearrangement joins TRBV4-2 to TRBJ2-1; 10 nucleotides agree with TRBD2. With 4 bases clipped from V and 8 bases from J, the junction kept 11 bases outside the gene matches. Germline-derived CDR1 and CDR2 are LGHNA and YNFKEQ. The CDR3 loop spans 16 amino acids. The CDR3 loop is CASSPPSAGGPDEQFF. DNA of the CDR3: TGTGCCAGCAGCCCGCCATCAGCGGGAGGGCCCGATGAGCAGTTCTTC.

V and J are TRBV29-1 and TRBJ2-7; D is perhaps TRBD2 (5 bases). CDR1 SQVTM and CDR2 ANQGSEA come from the germline V gene. V was clipped by 4 bases and J by 4 bases, with 14 bases between them. This CDR3 contains 13 residues. CDR3 DNA: TGCAGCGTTGGGCAGCCCCCGGGGTACGAGCAGTACTTC. Encoded protein: CSVGQPPGYEQYF.

The chain links TRBV15 to TRBJ1-2; 7 nucleotides agree with TRBD1. Germline CDR1 LNHNV, CDR2 YYDKDF (reference sequence). This CDR3 has 14 amino acids. V shed 1 base and J 4 bases; nucleotides not matched to a gene: 3. The CDR3 region has the DNA TGTGCCACCAGCAGAGGGGGACAGAGCTATGGCTACACCTTC. Translating it yields CATSRGGQSYGYTF.

The rearrangement joins TRBV10-1 to TRBJ2-7; 8 nucleotides align to TRBD1. The CDR3 contains 13 residues. J was trimmed by 6 bases and V by 6 bases; bases with no gene match: 7. Germline CDR1 reads WNHNN; CDR2 reads SYGVQD (reference sequence). CDR3 region: CASSRQGAGEQYF. The CDR3 DNA reads as TGCGCCAGCAGCCGGCAGGGGGCGGGCGAGCAGTACTTC.

V is TRBV14 and J is TRBJ2-3; unclear D gene. V lost 5 bases and J 5 bases, leaving 5 bases between the germline ends. Germline V gene lookup returns CDR1 SGHDN and CDR2 FVKESK. The CDR3 covers 11 residues. For the CDR3, the DNA is TGTGCCAGCAGCGCGGTAGATACGCAGTATTTT. Translating gives CASSAVDTQYF.

The gene calls are TRBV5-1 and TRBJ2-7; D unclear. The germline V gene has CDR1 SGHRS and CDR2 YFSETQ. V was clipped by 2 bases and J by 2 bases, with 11 bases between them. This CDR3 has 14 residues. CDR3 protein: CASSFREKPYEQYF. As DNA, the CDR3 is TGCGCCAGCAGCTTTAGAGAGAAGCCCTACGAGCAGTACTTC.

The V and J genes are TRBV6-6 and TRBJ1-5; no definite D call. The CDR3 spans 13 residues. V lost 0 bases and J lost 3, with 3 bases in between. Germline lookup yields CDR1 MNHNY and CDR2 SVGAGI (reference sequence). This CDR3 reads CASSYSLNQPQHF. The CDR3 nucleotides read TGTGCCAGCAGTTACTCTCTCAATCAGCCCCAGCATTTT.

J is TRBJ2-2 and V is TRBV27; 9 positions agree with TRBD2. The junction had 6 bases not matched to a gene; V was cut back by 5 bases and J by 2 bases. CDR1 and CDR2 (germline): MNHEY, SMNVEV (reference sequence). This CDR3 comprises 16 residues. CDR3 in DNA: TGTGCCAGCAGTCCCTATAGCGGGAGAAACACCGGGGAGCTGTTTTTT. Protein sequence: CASSPYSGRNTGELFF.

The rearrangement links TRBV29-1 to TRBJ2-5; no clear D. Between the trimmed V and J ends, which lost 4 bases and 1 base, there was a span of 7 bases. Germline lookup yields CDR1 SQVTM and CDR2 ANQGSEA. The CDR3 is 12 amino acids. The CDR3 nucleotides are TGCAGCGTTGGTGTCGTCCAAGAGACCCAGTACTTC. Translating gives CSVGVVQETQYF.

V and J are TRBV28 and TRBJ1-2; TRBD1 aligns across 9 bases. This CDR3 has 15 amino acids. With 5 bases clipped from V and 5 bases from J, the junction kept 9 bases outside the gene matches. Germline CDR1 and CDR2: MDHEN and SYDVKM. CDR3 sequence (DNA): TGTGCCAGCAGTCCCCTCTTGGACAGGGGATATGGCTACACCTTC. This translates into CASSPLLDRGYGYTF.

This clone was counted once. The chain is built from TRBV5-5 and TRBJ2-7, with 11 bases lining up with TRBD1. This CDR3 spans 15 amino acids. Trimming at V came to 4 bases and at J to 5 bases, leaving 8 bases not matched to a gene. Germline lookup yields CDR1 SGHKS and CDR2 YYEKEE (reference sequence). The CDR3 is CASSATRTGGNEQYF. CDR3 sequence (DNA): TGTGCCAGCAGCGCGACAAGGACAGGGGGCAACGAGCAGTACTTC.

The chain links TRBV7-2 to TRBJ2-5; D might be TRBD1 (5 bases). The germline V gene encodes CDR1 SGHTA and CDR2 FQGNSA. The CDR3 contains 15 residues. With 3 bases removed from V and 2 bases from J, the gap between germline ends came to 13 bases. CDR3 loop: CASSFQGRRQETQYF. The CDR3 DNA follows: TGTGCCAGCAGCTTCCAGGGTCGGCGGCAAGAGACCCAGTACTTC.